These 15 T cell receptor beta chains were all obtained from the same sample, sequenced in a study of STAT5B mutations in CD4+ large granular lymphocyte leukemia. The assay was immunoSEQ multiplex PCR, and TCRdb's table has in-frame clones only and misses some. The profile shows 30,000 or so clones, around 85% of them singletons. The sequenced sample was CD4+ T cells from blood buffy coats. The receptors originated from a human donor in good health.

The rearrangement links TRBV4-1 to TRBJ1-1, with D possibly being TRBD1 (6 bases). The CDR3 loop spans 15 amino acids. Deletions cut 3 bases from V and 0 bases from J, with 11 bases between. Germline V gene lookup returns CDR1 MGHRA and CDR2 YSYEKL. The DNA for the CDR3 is TGCGCCAGCAGCCACGGGGGCACCGTGAACACTGAAGCTTTCTTT. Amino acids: CASSHGGTVNTEAFF.

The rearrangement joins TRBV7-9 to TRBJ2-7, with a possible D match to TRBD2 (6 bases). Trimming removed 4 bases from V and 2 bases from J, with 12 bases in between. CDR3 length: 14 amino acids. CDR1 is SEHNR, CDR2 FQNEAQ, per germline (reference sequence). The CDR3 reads CASSSSGLPYEQYF. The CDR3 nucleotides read TGTGCCAGCAGCTCCTCGGGACTGCCCTACGAGCAGTACTTC.

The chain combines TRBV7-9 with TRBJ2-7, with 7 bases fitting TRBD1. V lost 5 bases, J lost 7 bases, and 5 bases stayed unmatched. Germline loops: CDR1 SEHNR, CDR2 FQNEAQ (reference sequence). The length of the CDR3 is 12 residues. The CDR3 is CASSQGQVEQYF. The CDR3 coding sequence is TGTGCCAGCAGCCAAGGACAGGTAGAGCAGTACTTC.

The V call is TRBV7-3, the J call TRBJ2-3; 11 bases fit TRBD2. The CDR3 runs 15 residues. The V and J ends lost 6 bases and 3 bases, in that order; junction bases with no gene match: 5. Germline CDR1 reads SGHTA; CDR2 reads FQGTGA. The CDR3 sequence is CASRLAGGRTDTQYF. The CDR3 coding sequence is TGTGCCAGCAGGTTAGCGGGAGGGAGGACAGATACGCAGTATTTT.

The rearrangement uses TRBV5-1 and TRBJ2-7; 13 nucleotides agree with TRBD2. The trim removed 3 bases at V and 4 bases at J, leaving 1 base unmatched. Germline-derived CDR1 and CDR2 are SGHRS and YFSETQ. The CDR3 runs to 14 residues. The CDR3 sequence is CASSWTSGSYEQYF. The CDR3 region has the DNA TGCGCCAGCAGCTGGACTAGCGGGAGTTACGAGCAGTACTTC.

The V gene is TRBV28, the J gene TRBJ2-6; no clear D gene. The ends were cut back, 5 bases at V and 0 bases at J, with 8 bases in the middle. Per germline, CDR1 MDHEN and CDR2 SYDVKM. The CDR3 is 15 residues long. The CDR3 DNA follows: TGTGCCAGCAGTCCCGCCCTCTCTGGGGCCAACGTCCTGACTTTC. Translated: CASSPALSGANVLTF.

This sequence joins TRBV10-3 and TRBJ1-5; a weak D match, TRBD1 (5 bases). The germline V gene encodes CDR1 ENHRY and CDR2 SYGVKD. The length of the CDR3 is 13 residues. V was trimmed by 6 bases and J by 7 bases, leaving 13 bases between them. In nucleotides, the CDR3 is TGTGCCATCAGACTTGACAGTTTACAGCCCCAGCATTTT. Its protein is CAIRLDSLQPQHF.

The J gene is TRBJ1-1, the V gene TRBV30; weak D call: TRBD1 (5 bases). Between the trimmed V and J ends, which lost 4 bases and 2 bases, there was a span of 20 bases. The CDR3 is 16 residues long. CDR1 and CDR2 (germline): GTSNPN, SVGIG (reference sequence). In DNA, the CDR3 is TGTGCCTGGACTCTTACAGGCATACCTTCAAACACTGAAGCTTTCTTT. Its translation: CAWTLTGIPSNTEAFF.

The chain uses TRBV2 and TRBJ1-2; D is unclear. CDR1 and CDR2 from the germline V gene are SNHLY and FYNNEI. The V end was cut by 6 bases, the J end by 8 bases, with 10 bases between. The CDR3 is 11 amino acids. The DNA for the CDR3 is TGTGCCAGCAGGGCAGGAGGCGGCTACACCTTC. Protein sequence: CASRAGGGYTF.

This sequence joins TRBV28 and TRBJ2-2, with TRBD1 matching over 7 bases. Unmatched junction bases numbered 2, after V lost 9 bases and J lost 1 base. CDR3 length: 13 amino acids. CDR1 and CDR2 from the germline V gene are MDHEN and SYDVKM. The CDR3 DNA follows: TGTGCCAGTGGACAGGAGAACACCGGGGAGCTGTTTTTT. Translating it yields CASGQENTGELFF.

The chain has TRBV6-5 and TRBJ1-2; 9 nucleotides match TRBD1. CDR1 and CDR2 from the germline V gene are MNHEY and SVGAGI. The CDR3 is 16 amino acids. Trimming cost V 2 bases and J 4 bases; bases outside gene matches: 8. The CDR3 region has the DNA TGTGCCAGCAGTTACAACTCGGGACAGGGTGTCTATGGCTACACCTTC. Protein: CASSYNSGQGVYGYTF.

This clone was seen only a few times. CDR3 in amino acids: CASRLGSRGRPEQYF. DNA for the CDR3: TGTGCAAGTCGCTTAGGGTCCAGGGGGCGACCGGAGCAGTACTTC. The chain joins TRBV12-2 to TRBJ2-7; no DNA check was done on the table's D call, TRBD1. TRBV12-2 is designated a pseudogene. The CDR3 runs 15 residues.

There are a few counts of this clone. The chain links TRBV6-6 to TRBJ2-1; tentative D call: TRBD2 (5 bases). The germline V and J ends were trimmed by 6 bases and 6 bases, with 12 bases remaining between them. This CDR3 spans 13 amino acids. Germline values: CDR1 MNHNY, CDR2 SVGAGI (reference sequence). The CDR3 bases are TGTGCCAGCAGGAGCGGCGGAGTCAATGAGCAGTTCTTC. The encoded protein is CASRSGGVNEQFF.

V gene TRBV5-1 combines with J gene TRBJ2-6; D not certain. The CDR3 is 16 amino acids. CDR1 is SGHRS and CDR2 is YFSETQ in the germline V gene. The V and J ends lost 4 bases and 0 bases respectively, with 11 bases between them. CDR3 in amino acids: CASSLQWSSGANVLTF. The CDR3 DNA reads TGCGCCAGCAGCCTGCAATGGAGCTCTGGGGCCAACGTCCTGACTTTC. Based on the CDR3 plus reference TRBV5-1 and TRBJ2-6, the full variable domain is KAGVTQTPRYLIKTRGQQVTLSCSPISGHRSVSWYQQTPGQGLQFLFEYFSETQRNKGNFPGRFSGRQFSNSRSEMNVSTLELGDSALYLCASSLQWSSGANVLTFGAGSRLTVL.

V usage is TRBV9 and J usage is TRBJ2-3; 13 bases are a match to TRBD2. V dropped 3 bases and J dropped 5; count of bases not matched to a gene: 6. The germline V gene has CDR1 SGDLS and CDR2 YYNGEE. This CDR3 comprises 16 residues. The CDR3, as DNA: TGTGCCAGCAGCGGACTAGCGGGAGGCTCTGTAGATACGCAGTATTTT. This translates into CASSGLAGGSVDTQYF.